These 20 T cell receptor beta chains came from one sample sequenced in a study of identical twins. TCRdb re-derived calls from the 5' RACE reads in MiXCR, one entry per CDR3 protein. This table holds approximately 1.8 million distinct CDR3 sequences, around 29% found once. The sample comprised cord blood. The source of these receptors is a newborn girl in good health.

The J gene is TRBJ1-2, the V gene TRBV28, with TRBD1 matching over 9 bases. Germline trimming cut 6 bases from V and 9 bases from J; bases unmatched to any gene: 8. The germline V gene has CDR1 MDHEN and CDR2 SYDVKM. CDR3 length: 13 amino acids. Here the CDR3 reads CASSHDRGLSYTF. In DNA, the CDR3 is TGTGCCAGCAGCCATGACAGGGGGTTGAGCTACACCTTC.

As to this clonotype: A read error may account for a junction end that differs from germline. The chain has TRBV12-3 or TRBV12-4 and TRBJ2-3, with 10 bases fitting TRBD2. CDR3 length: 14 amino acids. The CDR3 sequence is CASGIAGGADTEYF. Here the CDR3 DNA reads TGTGCCAGCGGGATAGCGGGAGGAGCAGATACGGAGTATTTT.

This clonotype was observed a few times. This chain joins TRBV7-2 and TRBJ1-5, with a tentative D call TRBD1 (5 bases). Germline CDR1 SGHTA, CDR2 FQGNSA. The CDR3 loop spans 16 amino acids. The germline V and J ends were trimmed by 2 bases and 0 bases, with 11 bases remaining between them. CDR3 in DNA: TGTGCCAGCAGCTTAAGAGGGACCTATAGCAATCAGCCCCAGCATTTT. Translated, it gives CASSLRGTYSNQPQHF.

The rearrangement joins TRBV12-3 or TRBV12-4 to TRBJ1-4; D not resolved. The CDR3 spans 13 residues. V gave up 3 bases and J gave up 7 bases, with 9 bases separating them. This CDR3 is CASSFTWGEKLFF. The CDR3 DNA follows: TGTGCCAGCAGTTTTACTTGGGGTGAAAAACTGTTTTTT.

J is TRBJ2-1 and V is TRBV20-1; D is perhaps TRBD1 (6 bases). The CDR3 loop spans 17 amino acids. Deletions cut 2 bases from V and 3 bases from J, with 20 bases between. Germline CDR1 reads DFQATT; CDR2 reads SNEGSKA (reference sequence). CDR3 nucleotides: TGCAGTGCTAGACCCCCCACTGGACAGCAATTCTACAATGAGCAGTTCTTC. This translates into CSARPPTGQQFYNEQFF.

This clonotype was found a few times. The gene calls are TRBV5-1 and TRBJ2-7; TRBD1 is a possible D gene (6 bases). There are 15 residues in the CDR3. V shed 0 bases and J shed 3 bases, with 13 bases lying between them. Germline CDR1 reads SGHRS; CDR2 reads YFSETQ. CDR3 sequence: CASSLGITGSYEQYF. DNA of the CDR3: TGCGCCAGCAGCTTGGGGATAACAGGGAGCTACGAGCAGTACTTC.

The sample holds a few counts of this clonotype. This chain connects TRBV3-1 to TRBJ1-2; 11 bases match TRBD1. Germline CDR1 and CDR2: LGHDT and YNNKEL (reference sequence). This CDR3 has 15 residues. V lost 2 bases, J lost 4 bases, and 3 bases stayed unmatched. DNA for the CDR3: TGTGCCAGCAGCCAATCCGGGACAGGGGGCTATGGCTACACCTTC. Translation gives CASSQSGTGGYGYTF.

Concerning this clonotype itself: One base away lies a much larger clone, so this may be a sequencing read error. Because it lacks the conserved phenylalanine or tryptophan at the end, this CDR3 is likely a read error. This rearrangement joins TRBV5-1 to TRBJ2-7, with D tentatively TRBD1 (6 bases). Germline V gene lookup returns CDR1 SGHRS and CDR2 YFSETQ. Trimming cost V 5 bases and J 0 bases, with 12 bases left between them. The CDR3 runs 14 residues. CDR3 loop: CASRTGQISYEQYY. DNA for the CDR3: TGCGCCAGCAGAACGGGACAAATCTCCTACGAGCAGTACTAC.

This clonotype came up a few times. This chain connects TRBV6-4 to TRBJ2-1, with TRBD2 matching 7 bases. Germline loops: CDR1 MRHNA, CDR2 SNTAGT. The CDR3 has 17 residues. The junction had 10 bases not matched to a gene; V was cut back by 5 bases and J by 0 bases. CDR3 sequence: CASSQKAGPSSYNEQFF. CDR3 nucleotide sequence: TGTGCCAGCAGTCAAAAAGCGGGACCCAGCTCCTACAATGAGCAGTTCTTC.

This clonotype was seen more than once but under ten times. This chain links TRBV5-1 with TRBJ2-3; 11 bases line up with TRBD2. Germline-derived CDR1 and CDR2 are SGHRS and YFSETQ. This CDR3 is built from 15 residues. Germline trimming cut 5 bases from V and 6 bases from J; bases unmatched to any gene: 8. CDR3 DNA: TGCGCCAGCAGTCGACTAGCGGGGTTCATGGATACGCAGTATTTT. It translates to CASSRLAGFMDTQYF.

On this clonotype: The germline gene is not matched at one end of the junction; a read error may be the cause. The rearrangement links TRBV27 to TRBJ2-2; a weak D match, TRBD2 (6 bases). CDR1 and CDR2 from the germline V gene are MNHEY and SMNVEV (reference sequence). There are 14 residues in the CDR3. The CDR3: CASKGLRNTGELFF. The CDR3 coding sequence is TGTGCCAGCAAGGGACTTAGGAACACCGGGGAGCTCTTTTTT.

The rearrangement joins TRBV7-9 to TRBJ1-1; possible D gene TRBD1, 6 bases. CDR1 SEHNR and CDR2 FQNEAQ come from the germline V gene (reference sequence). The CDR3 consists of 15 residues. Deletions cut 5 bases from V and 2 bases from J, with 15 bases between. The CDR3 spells CASSPKYRDNTEAFF. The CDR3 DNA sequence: TGTGCCAGCAGCCCCAAATACAGGGACAACACTGAAGCTTTCTTT. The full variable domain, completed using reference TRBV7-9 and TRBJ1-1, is DTGVSQNPRHKITKRGQNVTFRCDPISEHNRLYWYRQTLGQGPEFLTYFQNEAQLEKSRLLSDRFSAERPKGSFSTLEIQRTEQGDSAMYLCASSPKYRDNTEAFFGQGTRLTVV.

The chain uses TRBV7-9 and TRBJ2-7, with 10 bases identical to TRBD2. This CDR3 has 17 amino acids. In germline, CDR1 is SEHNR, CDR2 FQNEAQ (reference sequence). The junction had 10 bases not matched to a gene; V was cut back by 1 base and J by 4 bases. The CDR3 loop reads CASSLGKTSGHSYEQYF. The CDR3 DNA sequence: TGTGCCAGCAGCTTAGGCAAGACTAGCGGGCACTCTTACGAGCAGTACTTC.

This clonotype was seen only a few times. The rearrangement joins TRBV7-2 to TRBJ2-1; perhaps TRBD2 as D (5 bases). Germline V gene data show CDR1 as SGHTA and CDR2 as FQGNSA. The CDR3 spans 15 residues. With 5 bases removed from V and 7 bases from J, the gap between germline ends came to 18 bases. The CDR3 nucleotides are TGTGCCAGCAGCGGAAGAGAGGCTAGGAGGAATGAGCAGTTCTTC. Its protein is CASSGREARRNEQFF.

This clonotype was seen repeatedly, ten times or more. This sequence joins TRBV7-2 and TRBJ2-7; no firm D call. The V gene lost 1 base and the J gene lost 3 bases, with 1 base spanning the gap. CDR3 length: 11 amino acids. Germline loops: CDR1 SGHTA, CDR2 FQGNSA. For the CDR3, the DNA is TGTGCCAGCAGCTTAGTCTACGAGCAGTACTTC. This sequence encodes CASSLVYEQYF.

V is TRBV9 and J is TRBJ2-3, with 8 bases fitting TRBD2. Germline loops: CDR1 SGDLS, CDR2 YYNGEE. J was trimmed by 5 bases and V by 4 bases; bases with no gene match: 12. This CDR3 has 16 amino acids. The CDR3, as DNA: TGTGCCAGCAGCTCCCGACTAGCGTCCGCTGTAGATACGCAGTATTTT. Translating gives CASSSRLASAVDTQYF.

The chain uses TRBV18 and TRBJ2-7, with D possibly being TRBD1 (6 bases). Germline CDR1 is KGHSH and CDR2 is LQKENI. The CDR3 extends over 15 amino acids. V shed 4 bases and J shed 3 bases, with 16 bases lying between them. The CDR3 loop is CASSLTGYRGYEQYF. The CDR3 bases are TGTGCCAGCTCACTAACAGGGTATAGGGGCTACGAGCAGTACTTC.

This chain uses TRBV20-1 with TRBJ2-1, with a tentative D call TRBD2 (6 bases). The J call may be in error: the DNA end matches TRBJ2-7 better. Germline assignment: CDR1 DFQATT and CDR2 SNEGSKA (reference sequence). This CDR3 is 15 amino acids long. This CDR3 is CSASMQRVSYNEQYF. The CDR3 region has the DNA TGCAGTGCTTCTATGCAGCGGGTTTCCTACAATGAGCAGTACTTC.

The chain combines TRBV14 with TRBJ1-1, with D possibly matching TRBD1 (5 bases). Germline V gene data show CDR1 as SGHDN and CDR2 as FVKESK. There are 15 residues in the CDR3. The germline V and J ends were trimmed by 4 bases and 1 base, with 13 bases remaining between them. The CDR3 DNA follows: TGTGCCAGCAGCCGTATTAATCAGGGGAACACTGAAGCTTTCTTT. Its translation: CASSRINQGNTEAFF.

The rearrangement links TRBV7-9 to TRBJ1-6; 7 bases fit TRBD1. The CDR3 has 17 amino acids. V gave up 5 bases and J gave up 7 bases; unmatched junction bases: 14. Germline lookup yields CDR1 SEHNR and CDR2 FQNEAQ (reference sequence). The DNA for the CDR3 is TGTGCCAGCAGCGCATCGCCAAGACAGGGTGGAAATTCACCCCTCCACTTT. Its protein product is CASSASPRQGGNSPLHF.